These 9 T cell receptor beta chains were sequenced from one sample in a study of T-cell memory formation after mild COVID-19. One entry per CDR3 protein results from TCRdb running MiXCR on the 5' RACE reads. The sample lists 300,000 to 350,000 distinct CDR3 sequences, 15% to 20% seen once, with roughly 20% in the top ten. Sequencing was done on a sample of PBMCs or a T cell subset sorted from them (not recorded which). The receptors here all came from a man aged 18 to 29 who had mild COVID-19 (a few samples of this study predate the infection). Cell type and time point are not known.

The chain is built from TRBV12-3 or TRBV12-4 and TRBJ2-3; 9 bases fit TRBD1. There are 15 residues in the CDR3. The V and J ends lost 3 bases and 5 bases, in that order; junction bases with no gene match: 6. CDR3 in amino acids: CASSLGQGWRDTQYF. For the CDR3, the DNA is TGTGCCAGCAGTTTGGGACAGGGCTGGCGAGATACGCAGTATTTT.

The genes are TRBV5-1 and TRBJ1-3; the D gene is possibly TRBD1 (6 bases). This CDR3 comprises 14 residues. Germline values: CDR1 SGHRS, CDR2 YFSETQ. Trimming took 3 bases from V and 2 from J, leaving 9 bases between them. CDR3 region: CASSWWGPGNTIYF. As DNA, the CDR3 is TGCGCCAGCAGCTGGTGGGGGCCTGGAAACACCATATATTTT.

This clonotype occurred a few times. This chain links TRBV7-3 with TRBJ2-1, with TRBD2 matching 9 bases. Trimming took 2 bases from V and 4 from J; bases not matched to a gene: 3. CDR1 SGHTA and CDR2 FQGTGA come from the germline V gene. This CDR3 spans 15 amino acids. In DNA form, the CDR3 reads TGTGCCAGCAGCTTATTTGCGGGGGGGTACAATGAGCAGTTCTTC. It encodes CASSLFAGGYNEQFF.

This chain connects TRBV2 to TRBJ2-2; unclear D gene. CDR3 length equals 16 residues. The ends were cut back, 4 bases at V and 5 bases at J, with 17 bases in the middle. Germline assignment: CDR1 SNHLY and CDR2 FYNNEI. The CDR3 bases are TGTGCCAGCAGTGGAAGTATAGTCATAGGAACCGGGGAGCTGTTTTTT. This codes for CASSGSIVIGTGELFF.

The chain joins TRBV6-1 to TRBJ2-4; D tentatively reads TRBD1 or TRBD2 (5 bases each). The CDR3 has 13 residues. CDR1 and CDR2 (germline): MNHNS, SASEGT. V lost 7 bases, J lost 6 bases, and 13 bases lay in between. The CDR3 DNA reads TGTGCCAGCAAATTCGGTGGGGGAAACATTCAGTACTTC. It yields the protein CASKFGGGNIQYF.

The chain couples TRBV6-2 or TRBV6-3 to TRBJ1-2; perhaps TRBD1 as D (6 bases). Per germline, CDR1 MNHEY and CDR2 SVGEGT. V was shortened by 9 bases and J by 4 bases, with 12 bases between the two germline ends. The CDR3 runs to 12 residues. The CDR3 protein is CASGTRSYGYTF. In DNA form, the CDR3 reads TGTGCCAGTGGGACACGGAGCTATGGCTACACCTTC.

This chain joins TRBV20-1 and TRBJ2-5; 7 nucleotides agree with TRBD2. V trimming: 4 bases; J trimming: 2 bases; junction bases outside the gene matches: 1. Germline CDR1 is DFQATT and CDR2 is SNEGSKA (reference sequence). The length of the CDR3 is 12 residues. CDR3 nucleotide sequence: TGCAGTGCTACTAGCGGACAAGAGACCCAGTACTTC. This encodes CSATSGQETQYF.

This clonotype was recorded a few times. The J gene is TRBJ1-5, the V gene TRBV12-3 or TRBV12-4, with a possible D match to TRBD1 (6 bases). Trimming removed 6 bases at V and 2 bases at J, with 17 bases between. The CDR3 covers 16 residues. For the CDR3, the DNA is TGTGCCAGCAGCCGAGATACAGGGAACGGCAATCAGCCCCAGCATTTT. Translated: CASSRDTGNGNQPQHF.

This clonotype was detected only a few times. The J gene is TRBJ2-1, the V gene TRBV3-1, with 7 bases that match TRBD2. The trim removed 4 bases at V and 9 bases at J, leaving 6 bases unmatched. The CDR3 loop spans 13 amino acids. In germline, CDR1 is LGHDT, CDR2 YNNKEL (reference sequence). CDR3 DNA: TGTGCCAGCAGCCGGGGGGAGGGGAGTGAGCAGTTCTTC. Translating it yields CASSRGEGSEQFF.